This TCR beta chain derives from a study of blood T cell repertoires in COVID-19. Trimming removed 1 base at V and 10 bases at J, with 14 bases between. The germline gives CDR1 LGHNA, CDR2 YNFKEQ. The CDR3 totals 15 residues. The table came from immunoSEQ multiplex PCR; TCRdb's copy has only in-frame clones and leaves some out. The sample consists of around 150,000 clones, less than 80% of them appearing once. The receptor was isolated from a woman of 80 years or more with active or convalescent COVID-19. The source material was peripheral blood. The J gene is TRBJ1-6, the V gene TRBV4-2; D call uncertain. CDR3 residues: CASSQAWVGGSPLHF. In DNA, the CDR3 is TGTGCCAGCAGCCAAGCGTGGGTCGGCGGCTCACCCCTCCACTTT.